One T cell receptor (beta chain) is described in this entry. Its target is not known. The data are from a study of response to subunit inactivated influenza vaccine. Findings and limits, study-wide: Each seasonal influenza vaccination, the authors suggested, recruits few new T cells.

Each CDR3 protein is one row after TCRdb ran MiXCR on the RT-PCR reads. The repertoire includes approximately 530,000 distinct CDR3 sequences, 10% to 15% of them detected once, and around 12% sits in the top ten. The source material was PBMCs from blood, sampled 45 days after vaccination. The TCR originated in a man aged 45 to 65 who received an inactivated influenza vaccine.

CDR3 DNA sequence: TGTGCCAGCACTTTGACAGGGGTCACCGGGGAGCTGTTTTTT. It encodes CASTLTGVTGELFF. The gene calls are TRBV12-3 or TRBV12-4 and TRBJ2-2, with TRBD1 matching 8 bases. V shed 7 bases and J 4 bases; nucleotides not matched to a gene: 5. The CDR3 sequence is 14 residues long.